What follows are 8 T cell receptor beta chains derived from one specimen sequenced in a study of blood T cell repertoires in COVID-19. Sequencing was performed with immunoSEQ multiplex PCR; in TCRdb, only in-frame clones are kept and a portion is missing. The sample consists of approximately 69,000 clones, 60% to 85% of them appearing once. Sequenced material: peripheral blood. The source is a man aged 60 to 75 with acute or convalescent COVID-19.

The sample holds one count of this clone. J is TRBJ1-1 and V is TRBV6-2 or TRBV6-3, with TRBD1 matching over 9 bases. Germline-derived CDR1 and CDR2 are MNHEY and SVGEGT. V lost 2 bases and J lost 8; bases outside the gene matches: 3. The CDR3 is 13 amino acids. As DNA, the CDR3 is TGTGCCAGCAGTTACCCCGGACAGGGGGAAGCTTTCTTT. Translated: CASSYPGQGEAFF.

The rearrangement uses TRBV7-2 and TRBJ1-1, with D unresolved. Germline assignment: CDR1 SGHTA and CDR2 FQGNSA. The length of the CDR3 is 14 residues. Trimming cost V 3 bases and J 4 bases, with 12 bases left between them. Here the CDR3 reads CASSFGRGSTEAFF. Written as DNA, the CDR3 is TGTGCCAGCAGCTTTGGTCGAGGTAGCACTGAAGCTTTCTTT.

This clone was recorded a few times. V is TRBV7-2 and J is TRBJ1-1; 7 nucleotides match TRBD1. The germline V gene encodes CDR1 SGHTA and CDR2 FQGNSA. Germline trimming cut 6 bases from V and 6 bases from J; bases unmatched to any gene: 10. The CDR3 length is 14 residues. CDR3 DNA sequence: TGTGCCAGCAGGCCCGACAGGGCTGGGGCTGAAGCTTTCTTT. This translates into CASRPDRAGAEAFF. Together with reference TRBV7-2 and TRBJ1-1, the CDR3 gives the full variable domain: GAGVSQSPSNKVTEKGKDVELRCDPISGHTALYWYRQSLGQGLEFLIYFQGNSAPDKSGLPSDRFSAERTGGSVSTLTIQRTQQEDSAVYLCASRPDRAGAEAFFGQGTRLTVV.

The chain carries TRBV10-3 and TRBJ1-1, with 10 bases matching TRBD1. V lost 6 bases to trimming and J lost 5 bases; unmatched junction nucleotides: 6. Per germline, CDR1 ENHRY and CDR2 SYGVKD. The CDR3 totals 14 residues. In DNA, the CDR3 is TGTGCCATCAGCCAGACAGGGGGCCAGACTGAAGCTTTCTTT. It yields the protein CAISQTGGQTEAFF.

The chain carries TRBV5-4 and TRBJ1-6, with D possibly TRBD1 on 6 matching bases. CDR3 length equals 14 residues. The V and J ends lost 4 bases and 7 bases respectively, with 12 bases between them. The V gene's germline CDR1 is SGHNT and CDR2 YYREEE (reference sequence). The CDR3 loop reads CASSVRDTNSPLHF. For the CDR3, the DNA is TGTGCCAGCAGCGTCCGGGACACCAATTCACCCCTCCACTTT. The whole variable domain, remainder taken from reference TRBV5-4 and TRBJ1-6, is ETGVTQSPTHLIKTRGQQVTLRCSSQSGHNTVSWYQQALGQGPQFIFQYYREEENGRGNFPPRFSGLQFPNYSSELNVNALELDDSALYLCASSVRDTNSPLHFGNGTRLTVT.

This chain joins TRBV7-8 and TRBJ1-5; tentatively, D is TRBD1 (6 bases). The CDR3 loop spans 15 amino acids. Trimming cost V 1 base and J 5 bases, with 12 bases left between them. Per the germline V gene, CDR1 is SGHVS and CDR2 is FQNEAQ. The CDR3 coding sequence is TGTGCCAGCAGCTTAGGGCAGGGGTTGGATCAGCCCCAGCATTTT. Protein: CASSLGQGLDQPQHF.

The chain has TRBV18 and TRBJ1-5; D uncertain. Trimming cost V 3 bases and J 1 base, with 10 bases left between them. CDR1 KGHSH and CDR2 LQKENI come from the germline V gene. The CDR3 covers 15 residues. CDR3 sequence reads: CASSPGRVSNQPQHF. The CDR3 bases are TGTGCCAGCTCACCGGGGAGGGTCAGCAATCAGCCCCAGCATTTT.

This sequence joins TRBV30 and TRBJ1-4; D perhaps matches TRBD1 (5 bases). V gave up 0 bases and J gave up 0 bases, with 14 bases separating them. Germline loops: CDR1 GTSNPN, CDR2 SVGIG (reference sequence). The CDR3 sequence is 17 residues long. This chain's CDR3 is CAWSVPGVWATNEKLFF. DNA of the CDR3: TGTGCCTGGAGTGTACCGGGGGTTTGGGCAACTAATGAAAAACTGTTTTTT.